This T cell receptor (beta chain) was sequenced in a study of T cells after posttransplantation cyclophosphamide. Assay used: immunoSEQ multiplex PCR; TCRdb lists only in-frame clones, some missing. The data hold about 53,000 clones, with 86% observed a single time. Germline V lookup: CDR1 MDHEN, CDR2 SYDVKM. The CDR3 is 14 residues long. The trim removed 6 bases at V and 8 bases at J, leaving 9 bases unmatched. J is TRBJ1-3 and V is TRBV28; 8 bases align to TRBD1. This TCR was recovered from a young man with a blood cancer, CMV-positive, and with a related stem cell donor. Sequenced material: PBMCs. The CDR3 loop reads CASSPPGGEDTIYF. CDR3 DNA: TGTGCCAGCAGCCCCCCAGGGGGCGAAGACACCATATATTTT. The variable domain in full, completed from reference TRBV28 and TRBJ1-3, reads DVKVTQSSRYLVKRTGEKVFLECVQDMDHENMFWYRQDPGLGLRLIYFSYDVKMKEKGDIPEGYSVSREKKERFSLILESASTNQTSMYLCASSPPGGEDTIYFGEGSWLTVV.